In its sample, the clone carrying this T cell receptor (beta chain) ranks as medium-sized (0.01 to 0.1%). The length of the CDR3 is 15 residues. The V gene's germline CDR1 is DFQATT and CDR2 SNEGSKA (reference sequence). J lost 2 bases, V lost 3 bases, and 9 bases had no gene match. TCRdb re-clonotyped the PCR reads via MiXCR. The table shows some 17,000 clones, with less than 30% occurring only once. This record comes from a study of metastatic and nonmetastatic thyroid tumors. No patient received treatment before thyroid surgery. The chain carries TRBV20-1 and TRBJ2-7; 8 nucleotides align to TRBD2. The TCR sequence derives from a female donor with papillary thyroid cancer or a benign thyroid nodule (not recorded which). Some clones in this sample may be carry-over from other donors' samples. Specimen: adjacent normal tissue. CDR3: CSARGASGQTYEQYF. CDR3 nucleotide sequence: TGCAGTGCTAGGGGGGCTAGCGGGCAAACCTACGAGCAGTACTTC.